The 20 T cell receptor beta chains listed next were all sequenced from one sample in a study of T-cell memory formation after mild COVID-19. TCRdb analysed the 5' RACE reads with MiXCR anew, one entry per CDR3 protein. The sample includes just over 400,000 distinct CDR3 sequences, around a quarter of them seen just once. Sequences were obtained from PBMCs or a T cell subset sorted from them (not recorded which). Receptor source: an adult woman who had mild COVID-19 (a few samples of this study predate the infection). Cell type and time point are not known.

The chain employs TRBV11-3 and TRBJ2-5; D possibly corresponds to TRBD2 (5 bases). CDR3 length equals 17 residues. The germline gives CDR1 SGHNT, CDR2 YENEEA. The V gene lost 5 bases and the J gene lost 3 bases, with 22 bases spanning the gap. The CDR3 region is CASSPRTWGVGEETQYF. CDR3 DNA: TGTGCCAGCAGCCCCCGCACATGGGGAGTGGGAGAAGAGACCCAGTACTTC.

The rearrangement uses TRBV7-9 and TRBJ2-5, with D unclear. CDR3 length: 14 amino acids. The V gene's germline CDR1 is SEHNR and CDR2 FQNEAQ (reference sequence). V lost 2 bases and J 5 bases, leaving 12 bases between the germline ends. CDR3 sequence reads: CASSLRAARETQYF. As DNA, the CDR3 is TGTGCCAGCAGCTTACGGGCCGCGCGGGAGACCCAGTACTTC.

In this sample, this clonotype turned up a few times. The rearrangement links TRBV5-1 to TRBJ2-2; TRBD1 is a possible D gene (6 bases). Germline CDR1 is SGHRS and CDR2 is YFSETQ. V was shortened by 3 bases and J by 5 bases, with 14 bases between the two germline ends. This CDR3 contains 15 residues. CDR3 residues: CASSYGQKETGELFF. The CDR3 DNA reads TGCGCCAGCAGCTACGGACAGAAGGAGACCGGGGAGCTGTTTTTT.

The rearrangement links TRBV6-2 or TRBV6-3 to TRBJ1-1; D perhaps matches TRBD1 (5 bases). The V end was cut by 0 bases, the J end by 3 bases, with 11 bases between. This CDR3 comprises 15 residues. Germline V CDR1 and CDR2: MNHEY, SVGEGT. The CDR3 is CASSYSGQGYTEAFF. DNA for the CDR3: TGTGCCAGCAGTTACTCTGGGCAGGGATACACTGAAGCTTTCTTT.

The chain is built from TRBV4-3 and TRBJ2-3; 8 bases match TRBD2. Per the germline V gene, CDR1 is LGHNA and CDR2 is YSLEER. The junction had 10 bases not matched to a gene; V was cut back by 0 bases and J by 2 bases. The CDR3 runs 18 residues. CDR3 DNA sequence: TGCGCCAGCAGCCAAGAGCCCCGGACTAGCAGCTACACAGATACGCAGTATTTT. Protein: CASSQEPRTSSYTDTQYF.

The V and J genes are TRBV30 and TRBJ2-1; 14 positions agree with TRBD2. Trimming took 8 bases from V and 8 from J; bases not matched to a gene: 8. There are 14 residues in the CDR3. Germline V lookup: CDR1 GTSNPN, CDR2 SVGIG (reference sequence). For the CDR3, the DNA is TGTGCCGGAGGGACTAGCGGGAGTTGGGATGAGCAGTTCTTC. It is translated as CAGGTSGSWDEQFF. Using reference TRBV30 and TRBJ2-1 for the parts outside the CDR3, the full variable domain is SQTIHQWPATLVQPVGSPLSLECTVEGTSNPNLYWYRQAAGRGLQLLFYSVGIGQISSEVPQNLSASRPQDRQFILSSKKLLLSDSGFYLCAGGTSGSWDEQFFGPGTRLTVL.

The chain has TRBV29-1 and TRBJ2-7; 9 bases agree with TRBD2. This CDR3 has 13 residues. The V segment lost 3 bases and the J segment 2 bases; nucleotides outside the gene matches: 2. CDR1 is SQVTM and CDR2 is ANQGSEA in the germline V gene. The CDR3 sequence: CSVDAGGPYEQYF. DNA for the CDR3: TGCAGCGTTGATGCGGGGGGGCCCTACGAGCAGTACTTC.

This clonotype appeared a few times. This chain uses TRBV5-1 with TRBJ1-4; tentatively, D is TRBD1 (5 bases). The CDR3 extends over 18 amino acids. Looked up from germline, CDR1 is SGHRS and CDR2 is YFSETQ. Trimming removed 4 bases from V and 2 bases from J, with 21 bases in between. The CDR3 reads CASSPGGTGWATNEKLFF. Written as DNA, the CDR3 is TGCGCCAGCAGCCCCGGGGGGACCGGGTGGGCGACTAATGAAAAACTGTTTTTT.

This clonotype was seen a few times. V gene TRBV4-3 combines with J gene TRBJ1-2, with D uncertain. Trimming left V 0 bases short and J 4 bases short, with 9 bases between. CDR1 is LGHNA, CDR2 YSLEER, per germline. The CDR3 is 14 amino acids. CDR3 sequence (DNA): TGCGCCAGCAGCCAAGAAGGGTCATCCTATGGCTACACCTTC. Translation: CASSQEGSSYGYTF.

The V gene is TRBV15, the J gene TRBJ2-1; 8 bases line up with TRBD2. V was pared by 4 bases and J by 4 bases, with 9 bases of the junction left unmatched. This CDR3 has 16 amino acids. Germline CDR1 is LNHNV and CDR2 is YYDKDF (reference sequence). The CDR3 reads CATSTGGSGIYNEQFF. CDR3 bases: TGTGCCACCAGCACGGGCGGTAGCGGGATTTACAATGAGCAGTTCTTC.

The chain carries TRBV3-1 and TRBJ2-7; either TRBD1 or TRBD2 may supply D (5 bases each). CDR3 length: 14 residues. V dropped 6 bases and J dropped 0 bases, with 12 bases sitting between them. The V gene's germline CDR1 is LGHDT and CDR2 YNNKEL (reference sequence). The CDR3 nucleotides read TGTGCCAGCAGTCCCGGGACGACCTCCTACGAGCAGTACTTC. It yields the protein CASSPGTTSYEQYF.

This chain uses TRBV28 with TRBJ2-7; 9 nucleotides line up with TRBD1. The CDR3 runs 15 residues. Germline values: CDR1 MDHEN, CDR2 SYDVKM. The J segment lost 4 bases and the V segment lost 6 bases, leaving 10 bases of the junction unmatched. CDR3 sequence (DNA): TGTGCCAGCAGGGCGAACAGGGGGCCTGGATACGAGCAGTACTTC. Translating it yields CASRANRGPGYEQYF.

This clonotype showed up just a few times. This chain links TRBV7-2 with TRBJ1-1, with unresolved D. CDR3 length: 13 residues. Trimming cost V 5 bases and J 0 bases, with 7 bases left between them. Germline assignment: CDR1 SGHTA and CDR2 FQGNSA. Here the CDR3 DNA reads TGTGCCAGCAGCCCTTTTATGAACACTGAAGCTTTCTTT. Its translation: CASSPFMNTEAFF.

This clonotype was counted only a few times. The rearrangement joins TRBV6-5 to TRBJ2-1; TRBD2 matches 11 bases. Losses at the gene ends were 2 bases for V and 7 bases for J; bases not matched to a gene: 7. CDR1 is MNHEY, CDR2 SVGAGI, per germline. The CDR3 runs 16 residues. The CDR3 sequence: CASSYRTSGSVNEQFF. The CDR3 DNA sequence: TGTGCCAGCAGTTACAGAACTAGCGGGAGTGTGAATGAGCAGTTCTTC.

In DNA form, the CDR3 reads TGTGCCAGCACCGGGACGGGGAACACTGAAGCTTTCTTT. Translating it yields CASTGTGNTEAFF. The chain is built from TRBV13 and TRBJ1-1; possibly TRBD1 for D (5 bases). Trimming removed 7 bases from V and 1 base from J, with 10 bases in between. CDR3 size: 13 residues. The germline V gene encodes CDR1 PRHDT and CDR2 FYEKMQ (reference sequence).

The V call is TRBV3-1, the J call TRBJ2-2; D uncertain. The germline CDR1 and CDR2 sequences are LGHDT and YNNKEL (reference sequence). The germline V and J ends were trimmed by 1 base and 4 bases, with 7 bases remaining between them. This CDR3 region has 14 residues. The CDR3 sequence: CASSQGRITGELFF. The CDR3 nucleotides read TGTGCCAGCAGCCAAGGCCGAATCACCGGGGAGCTGTTTTTT.

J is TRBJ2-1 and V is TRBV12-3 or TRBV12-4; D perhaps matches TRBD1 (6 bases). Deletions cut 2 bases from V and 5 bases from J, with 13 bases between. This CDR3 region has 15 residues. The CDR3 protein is CASSLLGAADNEQFF. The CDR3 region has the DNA TGTGCCAGCAGTTTACTGGGGGCAGCCGACAATGAGCAGTTCTTC.

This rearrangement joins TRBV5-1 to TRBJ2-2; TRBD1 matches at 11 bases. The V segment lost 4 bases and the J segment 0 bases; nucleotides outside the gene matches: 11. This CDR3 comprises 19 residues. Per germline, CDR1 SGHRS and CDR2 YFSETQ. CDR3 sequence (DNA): TGCGCCAGCAGCCCGAGGACAGGGGGCACTGGGGCGAACACCGGGGAGCTGTTTTTT. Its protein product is CASSPRTGGTGANTGELFF.

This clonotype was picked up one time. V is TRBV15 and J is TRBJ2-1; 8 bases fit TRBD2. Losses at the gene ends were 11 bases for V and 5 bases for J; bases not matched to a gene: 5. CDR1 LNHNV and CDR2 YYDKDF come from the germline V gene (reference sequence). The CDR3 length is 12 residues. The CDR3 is CASGLAHNEQFF. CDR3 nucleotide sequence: TGTGCCTCTGGACTAGCCCACAATGAGCAGTTCTTC.

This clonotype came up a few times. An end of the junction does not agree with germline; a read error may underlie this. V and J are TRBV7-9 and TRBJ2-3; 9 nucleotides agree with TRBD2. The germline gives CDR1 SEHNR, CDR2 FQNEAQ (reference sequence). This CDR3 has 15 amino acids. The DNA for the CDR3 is TGTGCCAGCAGCTTGAGTAGCGGGAGCAAAGATACGCAGTATTTT. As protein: CASSLSSGSKDTQYF.